These T cell receptor beta chains were read from a single sample in a study of blood T cell repertoires in COVID-19. This table comes from immunoSEQ multiplex PCR, and its TCRdb copy is limited to in-frame clones, with some not included. The repertoire holds fewer than 250,000 clones, with around 80% as singletons. The source material was peripheral blood. The receptors shown here come from a woman aged 40 to 50 with acute or convalescent COVID-19. CDR3s include the opening cysteine and the closing phenylalanine or tryptophan. The D gene is left open where the match is weak. A row's size may be missing; if present it is once, few, many or a size class.

d_call	v_call	j_call	clone_size	cdr3_aa	cdr3_nt
TRBD1	TRBV2	TRBJ1-4	-	CASSSGQGREKLFF	TGTGCCAGCAGCTCGGGACAGGGGCGCGAAAAACTGTTTTTT
TRBD1	TRBV19	TRBJ2-3	-	CASRDRGGPDTQYF	TGTGCCAGTCGCGACAGGGGGGGCCCAGATACGCAGTATTTT
-	TRBV5-8	TRBJ2-1	-	CASIRPGLSYNEQFF	TGTGCCAGCATCCGCCCAGGGTTATCCTACAATGAGCAGTTCTTC
TRBD1	TRBV7-3	TRBJ1-6	once	CASSPTGAAAPLHF	TGTGCCAGCAGCCCTACAGGGGCGGCCGCACCCCTCCACTTT
-	TRBV21-1	TRBJ1-1	-	CASSSISARTGWDTEAFF	TGTGCCAGCAGCTCGATCAGCGCTAGGACAGGGTGGGACACTGAAGCTTTCTTT
TRBD2	TRBV13	TRBJ2-3	-	CASSTRDYSSDTQYF	TGTGCCAGCAGCACACGGGACTATTCCTCGGATACGCAGTATTTT
TRBD2	TRBV18	TRBJ2-1	-	CASSPPSRTSGGAREQFF	TGTGCCAGCTCACCCCCTTCGCGGACTAGCGGGGGGGCAAGGGAGCAGTTCTTC
-	TRBV6-4	TRBJ1-2	once	CASRGDSYYGYTF	TGTGCCAGCAGGGGGGACTCTTACTATGGCTACACCTTC
TRBD2	TRBV10-3	TRBJ2-3	-	CAISSGSSTDTQYF	TGTGCCATCAGTAGCGGGAGTAGCACAGATACGCAGTATTTT
-	TRBV19	TRBJ1-4	-	CASSIDLLRTEKLFF	TGTGCCAGTAGTATAGATCTACTGCGTACGGAAAAACTGTTTTTT
-	TRBV19	TRBJ1-1	-	CASSITSGRLNTEAFF	TGTGCCAGTAGTATCACGTCAGGGAGGTTGAACACTGAAGCTTTCTTT
-	TRBV5-1	TRBJ2-1	once	CASSLSGDEQFF	TGCGCCAGCAGCCTAAGCGGCGATGAGCAGTTCTTC
TRBD1	TRBV30	TRBJ1-5	-	CAWSPGQGSNQPQHF	TGTGCCTGGAGTCCAGGACAGGGGAGCAATCAGCCCCAGCATTTT
-	TRBV6-5	TRBJ1-1	-	CASTPGGGSYTEAFF	TGTGCCAGCACCCCTGGGGGGGGGTCGTACACTGAAGCTTTCTTT
-	TRBV4-1	TRBJ1-2	-	CASSQVPTGFNYGYTF	TGCGCCAGCAGCCAAGTTCCGACAGGCTTTAACTATGGCTACACCTTC